Below are 10 T cell receptor beta chains sequenced from a single sample in a study of cytomegalovirus exposure and HLA in healthy donors. The PCR used 60 Vbeta and 13 Jbeta primers. The data were produced by immunoSEQ multiplex PCR, yet TCRdb's version contains in-frame clones alone and is incomplete. The data show 90,000 to 130,000 clones, 70% to 80% seen once. The sequencing sample was made of PBMCs. These receptors were collected from a woman younger than 35 in good health and CMV-seropositive.

To note about this clone: The junction and the germline gene differ at one end; a read error may be behind it. V usage is TRBV7-7 and J usage is TRBJ2-2; no firm D call. The CDR3 consists of 12 residues. Germline CDR1 and CDR2: SSHAT and FNYEAQ (reference sequence). In nucleotides, the CDR3 is TGTGCTAGCAGCTTACAAGAGGGGGAGCTGTTTTTT. This gives the protein CASSLQEGELFF. The full variable domain, its missing parts supplied by reference TRBV7-7 and TRBJ2-2, is GAGVSQSPRYKVTKRGQDVTLRCDPISSHATLYWYQQALGQGPEFLTYFNYEAQPDKSGLPSDRFSAERPEGSISTLTIQRTEQRDSAMYRCASSLQEGELFFGEGSRLTVL.

The rearrangement joins TRBV7-9 to TRBJ1-3; 9 bases are shared with TRBD1. The CDR3 has 15 residues. The germline V gene has CDR1 SEHNR and CDR2 FQNEAQ (reference sequence). Losses at the gene ends were 1 base for V and 2 bases for J; bases not matched to a gene: 0. The CDR3 nucleotides read TGTGCCAGCAGCTTAGGGACAGGGGCTGGAAACACCATATATTTT. It is translated as CASSLGTGAGNTIYF.

The V and J genes are TRBV28 and TRBJ2-1; no firm D call. Germline-derived CDR1 and CDR2 are MDHEN and SYDVKM. V was cut by 3 bases and J by 5 bases, with 2 bases left in between. The CDR3 has 11 residues. The CDR3 DNA follows: TGTGCCAGCAGTTTCAACAATGAGCAGTTCTTC. Protein sequence: CASSFNNEQFF.

V usage is TRBV10-3 and J usage is TRBJ2-5; tentatively, D is TRBD1 (7 bases). The CDR3 is 15 amino acids. The germline gives CDR1 ENHRY, CDR2 SYGVKD. V lost 4 bases, J lost 1 base, and 13 bases lay in between. CDR3 nucleotides: TGTGCCATCAGTGGTCAGGGGGGAGGCCAAGAGACCCAGTACTTC. It is translated as CAISGQGGGQETQYF.

This clone has only a few counts. The rearrangement joins TRBV11-3 to TRBJ1-1; TRBD1 agrees at 9 bases. The V gene's germline CDR1 is SGHNT and CDR2 YENEEA. The length of the CDR3 is 13 residues. J lost 3 bases, V lost 5 bases, and 1 base had no gene match. The CDR3 here is CASSRTGDTEAFF. The CDR3, as DNA: TGTGCCAGCAGCCGGACAGGGGACACTGAAGCTTTCTTT.

Worth noting for this clone: The germline gene is not matched at one end of the junction; a read error may be the cause. This chain uses TRBV7-9 with TRBJ1-1; D unclear. There are 14 residues in the CDR3. Germline V gene data show CDR1 as SEHNR and CDR2 as FQNEAQ (reference sequence). The CDR3 DNA sequence: TGTTCCAGCAGCTTTCGCATGGGGAGCACTGAAGCTTTCTTT. This encodes CSSSFRMGSTEAFF.

Written as DNA, the CDR3 is TGTGCCAGCAGTTACGGGACAGCCTTCTACGAGCAGTACTTC. Protein sequence: CASSYGTAFYEQYF. This chain joins TRBV5-6 and TRBJ2-7; TRBD1 agrees at 7 bases. Trimming at V came to 5 bases and at J to 3 bases, leaving 8 bases not matched to a gene. This CDR3 is built from 14 residues. CDR1 is SGHDT, CDR2 YYEEEE, per germline.

The chain joins TRBV4-1 to TRBJ2-7; TRBD1 matches 7 bases. Germline V gene sequence: CDR1 MGHRA, CDR2 YSYEKL. With 0 bases clipped from V and 4 bases from J, the junction kept 6 bases outside the gene matches. There are 15 residues in the CDR3. DNA of the CDR3: TGCGCCAGCAGCCAAGATCAAAGGACAGGTTACGAGCAGTACTTC. Amino acid sequence: CASSQDQRTGYEQYF.

This clone was counted a single time. The CDR3 nucleotides are TGTGCCAGCAGCCCGAGGGAACAGGGGCTGAACACTGAAGCTTTCTTT. Its translation: CASSPREQGLNTEAFF. V and J are TRBV13 and TRBJ1-1; 7 bases agree with TRBD1. The CDR3 spans 16 residues. Germline assignment: CDR1 PRHDT and CDR2 FYEKMQ (reference sequence). The V segment lost 5 bases and the J segment 0 bases; nucleotides outside the gene matches: 9.

J is TRBJ2-7 and V is TRBV4-2; TRBD1 agrees at 9 bases. This CDR3 comprises 16 residues. V lost 4 bases to trimming and J lost 3 bases; unmatched junction nucleotides: 10. Per the germline V gene, CDR1 is LGHNA and CDR2 is YNFKEQ. The CDR3 region has the DNA TGTGCCAGCAGCCCAAGCCAGGGACAGGGAATCTACGAGCAGTACTTC. Amino acids: CASSPSQGQGIYEQYF.